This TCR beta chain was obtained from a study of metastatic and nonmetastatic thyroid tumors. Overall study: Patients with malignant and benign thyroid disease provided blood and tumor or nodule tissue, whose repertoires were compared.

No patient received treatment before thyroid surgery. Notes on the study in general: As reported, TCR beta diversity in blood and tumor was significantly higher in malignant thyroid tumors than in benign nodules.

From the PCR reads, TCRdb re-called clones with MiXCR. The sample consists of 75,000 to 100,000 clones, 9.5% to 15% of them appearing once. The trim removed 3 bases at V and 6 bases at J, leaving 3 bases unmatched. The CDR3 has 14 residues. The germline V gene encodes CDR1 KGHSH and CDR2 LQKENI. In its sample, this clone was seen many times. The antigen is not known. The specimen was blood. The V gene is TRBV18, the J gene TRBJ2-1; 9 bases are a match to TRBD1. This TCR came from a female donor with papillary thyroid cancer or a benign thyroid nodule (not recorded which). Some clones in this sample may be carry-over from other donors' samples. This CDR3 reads CASSPWTGVNEQFF. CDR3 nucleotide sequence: TGTGCCAGCTCACCTTGGACAGGGGTCAATGAGCAGTTCTTC. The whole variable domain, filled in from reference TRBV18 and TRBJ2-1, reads NAGVMQNPRHLVRRRGQEARLRCSPMKGHSHVYWYRQLPEEGLKFMVYLQKENIIDESGMPKERFSAEFPKEGPSILRIQQVVRGDSAAYFCASSPWTGVNEQFFGPGTRLTVL.